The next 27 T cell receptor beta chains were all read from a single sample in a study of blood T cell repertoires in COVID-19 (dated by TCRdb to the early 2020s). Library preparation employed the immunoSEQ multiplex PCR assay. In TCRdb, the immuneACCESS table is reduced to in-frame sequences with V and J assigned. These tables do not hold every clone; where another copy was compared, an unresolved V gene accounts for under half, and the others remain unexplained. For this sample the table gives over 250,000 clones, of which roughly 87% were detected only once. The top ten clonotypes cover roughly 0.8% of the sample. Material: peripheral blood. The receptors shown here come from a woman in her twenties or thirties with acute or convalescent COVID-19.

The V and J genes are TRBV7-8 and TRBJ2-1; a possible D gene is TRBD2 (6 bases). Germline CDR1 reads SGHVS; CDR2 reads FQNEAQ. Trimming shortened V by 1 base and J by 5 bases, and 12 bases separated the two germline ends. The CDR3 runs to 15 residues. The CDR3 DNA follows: TGTGCCAGCAGCTTAGTGGGAGGTCCTGACAATGAGCAGTTCTTC. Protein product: CASSLVGGPDNEQFF.

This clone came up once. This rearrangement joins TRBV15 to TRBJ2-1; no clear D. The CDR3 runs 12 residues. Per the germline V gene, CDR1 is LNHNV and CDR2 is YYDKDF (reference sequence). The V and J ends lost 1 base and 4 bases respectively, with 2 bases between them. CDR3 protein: CATSRAYNEQFF. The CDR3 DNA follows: TGTGCCACCAGCAGAGCTTACAATGAGCAGTTCTTC. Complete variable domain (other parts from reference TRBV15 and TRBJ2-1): DAMVIQNPRYQVTQFGKPVTLSCSQTLNHNVMYWYQQKSSQAPKLLFHYYDKDFNNEADTPDNFQSRRPNTSFCFLDIRSPGLGDTAMYLCATSRAYNEQFFGPGTRLTVL.

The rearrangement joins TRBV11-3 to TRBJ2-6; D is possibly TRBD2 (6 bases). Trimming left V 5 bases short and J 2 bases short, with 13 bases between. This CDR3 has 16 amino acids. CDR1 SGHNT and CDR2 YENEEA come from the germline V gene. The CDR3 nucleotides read TGTGCCAGCAGCCCAGGCGGAGGGACTGGGGCCAACGTCCTGACTTTC. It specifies CASSPGGGTGANVLTF.

CDR3 region: CASSSGLLDEQFF. The CDR3 region has the DNA TGTGCCAGCAGCTCGGGACTTCTGGATGAGCAGTTCTTC. This chain uses TRBV11-2 with TRBJ2-1; TRBD2 is a possible D gene (6 bases). Trimming took 4 bases from V and 8 from J, leaving 12 bases between them. CDR1 SGHAT and CDR2 FQNNGV come from the germline V gene. CDR3 length equals 13 residues.

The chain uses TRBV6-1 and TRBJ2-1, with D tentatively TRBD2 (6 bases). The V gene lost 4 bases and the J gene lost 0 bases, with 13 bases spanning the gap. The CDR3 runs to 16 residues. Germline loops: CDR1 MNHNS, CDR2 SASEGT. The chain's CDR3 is CASSVADLSSYNEQFF. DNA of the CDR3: TGTGCCAGCAGTGTAGCGGACTTGAGCTCCTACAATGAGCAGTTCTTC.

This chain's CDR3 is CASTTGGTGNTIYF. Here the CDR3 DNA reads TGTGCCAGCACTACAGGGGGCACTGGAAACACCATATATTTT. The chain couples TRBV6-6 to TRBJ1-3; 9 bases line up with TRBD1. This CDR3 spans 14 amino acids. Germline CDR1 MNHNY, CDR2 SVGAGI (reference sequence). J was trimmed by 2 bases and V by 7 bases; bases with no gene match: 3.

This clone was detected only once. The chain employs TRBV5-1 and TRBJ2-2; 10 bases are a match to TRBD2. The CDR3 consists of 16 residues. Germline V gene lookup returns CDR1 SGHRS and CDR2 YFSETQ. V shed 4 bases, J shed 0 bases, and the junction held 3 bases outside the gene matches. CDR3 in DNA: TGCGCCAGCAGCCGAGGACTAGCGGCGAACACCGGGGAGCTGTTTTTT. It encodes CASSRGLAANTGELFF.

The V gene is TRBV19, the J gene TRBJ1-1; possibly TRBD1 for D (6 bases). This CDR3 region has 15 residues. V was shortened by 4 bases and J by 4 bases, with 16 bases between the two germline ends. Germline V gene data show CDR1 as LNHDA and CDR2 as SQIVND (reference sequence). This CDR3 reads CASSRWDTISTEAFF. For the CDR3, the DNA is TGTGCCAGTAGTAGATGGGACACCATAAGCACTGAAGCTTTCTTT.

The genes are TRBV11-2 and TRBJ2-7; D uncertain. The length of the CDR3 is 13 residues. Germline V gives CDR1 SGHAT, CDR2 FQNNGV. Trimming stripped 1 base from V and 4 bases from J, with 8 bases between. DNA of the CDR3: TGTGCCAGCAGCTTAGGGGTCGGGTACGAGCAGTACTTC. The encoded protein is CASSLGVGYEQYF.

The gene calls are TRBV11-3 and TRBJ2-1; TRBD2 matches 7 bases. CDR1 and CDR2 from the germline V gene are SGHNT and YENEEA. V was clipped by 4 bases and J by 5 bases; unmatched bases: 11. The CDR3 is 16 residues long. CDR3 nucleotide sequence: TGTGCCAGCAGCTCAGTAAGCGGGACCCAAAACAATGAGCAGTTCTTC. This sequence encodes CASSSVSGTQNNEQFF.

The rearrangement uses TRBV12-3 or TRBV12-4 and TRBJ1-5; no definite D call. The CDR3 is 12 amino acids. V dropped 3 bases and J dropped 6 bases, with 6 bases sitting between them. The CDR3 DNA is TGTGCCAGCAGTTTCGGGAGTCAGCCCCAGCATTTT. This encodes CASSFGSQPQHF.

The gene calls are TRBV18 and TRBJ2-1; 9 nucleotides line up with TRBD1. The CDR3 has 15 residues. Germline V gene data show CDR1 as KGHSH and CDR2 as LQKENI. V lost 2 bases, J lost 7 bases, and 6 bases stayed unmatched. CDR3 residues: CASSPTGTGRNEQFF. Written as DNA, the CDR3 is TGTGCCAGCTCACCAACCGGGACAGGGAGGAATGAGCAGTTCTTC.

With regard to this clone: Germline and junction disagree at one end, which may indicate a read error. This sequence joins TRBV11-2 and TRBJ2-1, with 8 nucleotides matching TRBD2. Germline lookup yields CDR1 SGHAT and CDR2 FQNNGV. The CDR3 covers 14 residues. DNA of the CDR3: TGTGCCAGCGGGAAAGCGGGAGCCTATAATGAGCAGTTCTTC. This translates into CASGKAGAYNEQFF.

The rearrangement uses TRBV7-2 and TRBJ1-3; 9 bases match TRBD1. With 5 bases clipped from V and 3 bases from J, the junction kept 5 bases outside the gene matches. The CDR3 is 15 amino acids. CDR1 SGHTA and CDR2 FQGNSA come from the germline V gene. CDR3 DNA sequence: TGTGCCAGCAGCCCCCTGACAGGGGGTGGAAACACCATATATTTT. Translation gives CASSPLTGGGNTIYF.

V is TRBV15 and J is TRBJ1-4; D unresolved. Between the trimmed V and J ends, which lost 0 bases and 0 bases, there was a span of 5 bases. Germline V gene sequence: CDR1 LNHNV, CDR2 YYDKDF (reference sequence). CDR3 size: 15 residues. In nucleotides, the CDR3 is TGTGCCACCAGCAGAGATCTTCCAACTAATGAAAAACTGTTTTTT. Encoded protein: CATSRDLPTNEKLFF.

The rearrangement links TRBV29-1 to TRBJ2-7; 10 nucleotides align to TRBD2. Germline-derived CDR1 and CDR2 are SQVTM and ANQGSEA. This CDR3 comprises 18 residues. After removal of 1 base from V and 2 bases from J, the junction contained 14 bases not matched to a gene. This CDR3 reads CSVEARATTSGTTYEQYF. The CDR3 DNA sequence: TGCAGCGTTGAAGCAAGGGCCACAACTAGCGGGACTACCTACGAGCAGTACTTC.

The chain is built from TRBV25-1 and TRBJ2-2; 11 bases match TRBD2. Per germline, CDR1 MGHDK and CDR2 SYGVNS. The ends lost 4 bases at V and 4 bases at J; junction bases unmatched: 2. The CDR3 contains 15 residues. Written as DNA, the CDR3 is TGTGCCAGCAGTGGGCTAGCGGGAGGCACCGGGGAGCTGTTTTTT. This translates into CASSGLAGGTGELFF.

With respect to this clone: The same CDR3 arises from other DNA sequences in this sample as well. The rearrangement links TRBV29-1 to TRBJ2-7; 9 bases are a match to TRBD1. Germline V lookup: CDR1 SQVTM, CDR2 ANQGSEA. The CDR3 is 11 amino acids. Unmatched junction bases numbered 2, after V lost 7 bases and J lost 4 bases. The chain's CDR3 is CSAGQGYEQYF. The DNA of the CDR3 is TGCAGCGCCGGACAGGGGTACGAGCAGTACTTC.

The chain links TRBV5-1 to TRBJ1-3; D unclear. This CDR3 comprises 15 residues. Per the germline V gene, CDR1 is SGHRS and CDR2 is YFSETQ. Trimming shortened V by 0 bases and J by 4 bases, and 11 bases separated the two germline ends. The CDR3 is CASSLAGGSGNTIYF. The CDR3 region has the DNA TGCGCCAGCAGCTTGGCTGGAGGGTCAGGAAACACCATATATTTT.

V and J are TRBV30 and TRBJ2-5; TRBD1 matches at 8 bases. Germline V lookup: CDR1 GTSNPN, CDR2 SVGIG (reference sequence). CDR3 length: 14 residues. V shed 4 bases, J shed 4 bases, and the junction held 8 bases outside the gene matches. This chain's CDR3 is CAWTGQGRPETQYF. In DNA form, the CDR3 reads TGTGCCTGGACTGGACAGGGAAGGCCAGAGACCCAGTACTTC.

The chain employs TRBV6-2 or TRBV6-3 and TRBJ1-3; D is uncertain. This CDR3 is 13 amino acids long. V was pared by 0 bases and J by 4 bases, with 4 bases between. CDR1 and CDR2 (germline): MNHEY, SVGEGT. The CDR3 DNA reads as TGTGCCAGCAGTTACTCGAGAGGAAACACCATATATTTT. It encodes CASSYSRGNTIYF.

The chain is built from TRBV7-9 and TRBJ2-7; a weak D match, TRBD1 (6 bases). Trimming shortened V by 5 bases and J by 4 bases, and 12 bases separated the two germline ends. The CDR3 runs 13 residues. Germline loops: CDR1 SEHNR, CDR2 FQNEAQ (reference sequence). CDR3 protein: CASSPARGYEQYF. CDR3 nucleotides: TGTGCCAGCAGCCCGGCCAGGGGATACGAGCAGTACTTC.

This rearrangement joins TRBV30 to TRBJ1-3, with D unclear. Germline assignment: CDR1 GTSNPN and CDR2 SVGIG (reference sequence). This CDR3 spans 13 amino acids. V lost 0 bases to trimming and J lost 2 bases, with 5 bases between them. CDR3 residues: CAWSVLAGNTIYF. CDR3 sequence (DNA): TGTGCCTGGAGTGTACTAGCTGGAAACACCATATATTTT.

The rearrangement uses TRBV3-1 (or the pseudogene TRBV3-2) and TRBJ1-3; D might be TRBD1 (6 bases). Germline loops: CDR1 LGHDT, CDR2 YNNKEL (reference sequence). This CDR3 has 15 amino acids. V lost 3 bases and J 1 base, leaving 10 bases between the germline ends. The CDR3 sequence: CASSQVRGSGNTIYF. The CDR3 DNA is TGTGCCAGCAGCCAGGTTAGGGGGTCTGGAAACACCATATATTTT.

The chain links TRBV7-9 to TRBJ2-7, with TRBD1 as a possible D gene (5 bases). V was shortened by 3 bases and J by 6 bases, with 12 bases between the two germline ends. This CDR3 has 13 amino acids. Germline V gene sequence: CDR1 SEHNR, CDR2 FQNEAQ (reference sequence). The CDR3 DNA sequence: TGTGCCAGCAGCTTTGGCAGGGTGGGCGAGCAGTACTTC. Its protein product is CASSFGRVGEQYF.

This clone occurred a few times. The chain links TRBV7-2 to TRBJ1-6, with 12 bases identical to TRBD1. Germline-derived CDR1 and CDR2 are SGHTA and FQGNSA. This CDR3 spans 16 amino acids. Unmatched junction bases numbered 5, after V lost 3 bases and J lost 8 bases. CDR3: CASSFWGQGAYSPLHF. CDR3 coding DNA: TGTGCCAGCAGCTTTTGGGGACAGGGGGCTTATTCACCCCTCCACTTT.

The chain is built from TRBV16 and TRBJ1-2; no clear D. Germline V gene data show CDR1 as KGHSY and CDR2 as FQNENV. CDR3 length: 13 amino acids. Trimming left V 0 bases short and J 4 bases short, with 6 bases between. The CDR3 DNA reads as TGTGCCAGCAGCCAATCAACAGTCTATGGCTACACCTTC. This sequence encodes CASSQSTVYGYTF.